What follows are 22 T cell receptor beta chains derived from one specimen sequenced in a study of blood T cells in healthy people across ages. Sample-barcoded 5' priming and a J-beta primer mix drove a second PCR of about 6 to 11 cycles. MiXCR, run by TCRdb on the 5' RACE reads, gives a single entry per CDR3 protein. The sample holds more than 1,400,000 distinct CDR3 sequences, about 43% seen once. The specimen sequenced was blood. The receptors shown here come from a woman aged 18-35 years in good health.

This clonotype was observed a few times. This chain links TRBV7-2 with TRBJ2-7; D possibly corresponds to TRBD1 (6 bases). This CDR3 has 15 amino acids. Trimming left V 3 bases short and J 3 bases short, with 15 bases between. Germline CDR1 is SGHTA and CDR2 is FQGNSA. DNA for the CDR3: TGTGCCAGCAGCTTGCGGGCAGGGGTCAACTACGAGCAGTACTTC. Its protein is CASSLRAGVNYEQYF.

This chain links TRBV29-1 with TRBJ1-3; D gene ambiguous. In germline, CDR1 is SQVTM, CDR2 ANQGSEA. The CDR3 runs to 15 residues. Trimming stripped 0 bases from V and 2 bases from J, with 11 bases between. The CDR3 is CSVEESFLPGNTIYF. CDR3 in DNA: TGCAGCGTTGAAGAGTCCTTTCTACCTGGAAACACCATATATTTT.

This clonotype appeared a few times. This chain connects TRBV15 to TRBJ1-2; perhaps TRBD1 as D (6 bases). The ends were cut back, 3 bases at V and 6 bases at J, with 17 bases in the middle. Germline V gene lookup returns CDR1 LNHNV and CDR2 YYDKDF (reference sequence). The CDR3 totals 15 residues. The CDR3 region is CATSSAGAQDDGYTF. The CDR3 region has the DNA TGTGCCACCAGCAGTGCGGGGGCTCAGGACGATGGCTACACCTTC. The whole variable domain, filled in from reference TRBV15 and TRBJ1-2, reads DAMVIQNPRYQVTQFGKPVTLSCSQTLNHNVMYWYQQKSSQAPKLLFHYYDKDFNNEADTPDNFQSRRPNTSFCFLDIRSPGLGDTAMYLCATSSAGAQDDGYTFGSGTRLTVV.

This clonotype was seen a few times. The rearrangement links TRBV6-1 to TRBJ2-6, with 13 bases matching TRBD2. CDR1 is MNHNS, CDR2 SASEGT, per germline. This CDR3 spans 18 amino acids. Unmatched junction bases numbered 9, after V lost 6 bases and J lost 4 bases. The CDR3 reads CASRHGLAGVLGANVLTF. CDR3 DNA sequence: TGTGCCAGCAGACACGGACTAGCGGGAGTGTTAGGGGCCAACGTCCTGACTTTC.

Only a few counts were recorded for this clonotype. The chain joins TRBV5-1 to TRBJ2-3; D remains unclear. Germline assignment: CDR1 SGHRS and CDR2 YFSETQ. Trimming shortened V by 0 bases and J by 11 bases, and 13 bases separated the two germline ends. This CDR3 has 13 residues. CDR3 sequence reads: CASSLERKRLQYF. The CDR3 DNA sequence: TGCGCCAGCAGCTTGGAACGGAAACGCCTGCAGTATTTT.

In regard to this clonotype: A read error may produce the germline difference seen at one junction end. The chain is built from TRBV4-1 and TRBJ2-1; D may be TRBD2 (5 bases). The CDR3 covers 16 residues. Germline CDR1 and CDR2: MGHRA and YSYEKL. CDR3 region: CAGSQPLEGPGNEQFF. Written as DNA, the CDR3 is TGCGCCGGCAGCCAACCCCTCGAAGGGCCGGGAAATGAGCAGTTCTTC.

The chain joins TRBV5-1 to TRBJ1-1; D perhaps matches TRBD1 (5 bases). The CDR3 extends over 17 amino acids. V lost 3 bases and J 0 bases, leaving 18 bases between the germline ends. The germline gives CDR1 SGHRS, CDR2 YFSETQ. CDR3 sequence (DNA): TGCGCCAGCAGCTCCACAGGTCTGGGTAAAGTGAACACTGAAGCTTTCTTT. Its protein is CASSSTGLGKVNTEAFF.

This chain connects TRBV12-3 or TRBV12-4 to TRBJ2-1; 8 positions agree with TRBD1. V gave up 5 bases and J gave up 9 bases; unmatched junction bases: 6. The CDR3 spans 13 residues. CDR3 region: CASSALGTGEQFF. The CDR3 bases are TGTGCCAGCAGTGCACTGGGGACAGGTGAGCAGTTCTTC.

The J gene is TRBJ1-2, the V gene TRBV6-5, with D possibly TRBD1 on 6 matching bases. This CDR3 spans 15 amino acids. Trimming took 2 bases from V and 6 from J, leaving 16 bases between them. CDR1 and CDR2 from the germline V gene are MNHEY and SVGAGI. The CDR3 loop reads CASSYVTRGENGYTF. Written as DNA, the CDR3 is TGTGCCAGCAGTTACGTGACCAGGGGTGAAAATGGCTACACCTTC.

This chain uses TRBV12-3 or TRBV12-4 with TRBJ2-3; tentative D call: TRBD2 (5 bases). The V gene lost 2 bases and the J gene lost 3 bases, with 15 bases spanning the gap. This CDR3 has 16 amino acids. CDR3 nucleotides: TGTGCCAGCAGTTTACGGGATAAGGGTTGGACAGATACGCAGTATTTT. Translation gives CASSLRDKGWTDTQYF.

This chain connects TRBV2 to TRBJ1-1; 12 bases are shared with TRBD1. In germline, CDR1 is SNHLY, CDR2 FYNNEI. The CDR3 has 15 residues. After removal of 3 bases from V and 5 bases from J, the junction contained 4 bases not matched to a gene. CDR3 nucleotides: TGTGCCAGCAGTGACGGGACAGGGGGCCGGACTGAAGCTTTCTTT. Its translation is CASSDGTGGRTEAFF.

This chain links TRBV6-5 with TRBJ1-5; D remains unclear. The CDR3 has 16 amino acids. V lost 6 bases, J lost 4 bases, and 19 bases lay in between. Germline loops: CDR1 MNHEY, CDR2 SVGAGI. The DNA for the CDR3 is TGTGCCAGCAGCGCGGGTAGCGTTCCCACTAATCAGCCCCAGCATTTT. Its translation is CASSAGSVPTNQPQHF.

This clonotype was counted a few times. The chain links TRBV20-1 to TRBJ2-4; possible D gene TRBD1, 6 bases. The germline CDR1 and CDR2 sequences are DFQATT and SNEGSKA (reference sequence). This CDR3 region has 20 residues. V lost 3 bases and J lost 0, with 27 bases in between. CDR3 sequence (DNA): TGCAGTGCTAGTGGACAGCTAAAGGGAAATAATGCGGTAGCCAAAAACATTCAGTACTTC. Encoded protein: CSASGQLKGNNAVAKNIQYF.

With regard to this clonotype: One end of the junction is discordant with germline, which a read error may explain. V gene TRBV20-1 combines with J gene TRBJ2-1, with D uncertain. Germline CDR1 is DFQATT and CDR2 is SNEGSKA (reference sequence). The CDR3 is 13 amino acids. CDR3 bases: TGCCGTGCTCGCGGTAGCTCCTACAATGAGCAGTTCTTC. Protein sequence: CRARGSSYNEQFF.

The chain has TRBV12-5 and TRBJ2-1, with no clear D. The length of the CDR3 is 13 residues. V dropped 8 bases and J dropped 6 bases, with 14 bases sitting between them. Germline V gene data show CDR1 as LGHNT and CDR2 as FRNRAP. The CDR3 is CASHEVGSNEQFF. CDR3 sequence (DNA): TGTGCTAGTCACGAGGTGGGGTCCAATGAGCAGTTCTTC. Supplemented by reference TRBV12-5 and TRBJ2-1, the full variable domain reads DARVTQTPRHKVTEMGQEVTMRCQPILGHNTVFWYRQTMMQGLELLAYFRNRAPLDDSGMPKDRFSAEMPDATLATLKIQPSEPRDSAVYFCASHEVGSNEQFFGPGTRLTVL.

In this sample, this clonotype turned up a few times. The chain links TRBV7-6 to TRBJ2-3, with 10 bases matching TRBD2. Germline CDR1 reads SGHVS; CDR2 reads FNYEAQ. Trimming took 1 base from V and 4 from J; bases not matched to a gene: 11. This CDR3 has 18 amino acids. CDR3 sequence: CASSLDAASGSFSDTQYF. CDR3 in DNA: TGTGCCAGCAGCTTAGATGCAGCTAGCGGGAGTTTCTCAGATACGCAGTATTTT.

The CDR3 coding sequence is TGCGCCAGCAGCTTGGTCCCTAGCGGGGCCGATACCCCTAGCACAGATACGCAGTATTTT. Translation: CASSLVPSGADTPSTDTQYF. J is TRBJ2-3 and V is TRBV5-1; 9 positions agree with TRBD2. From germline, CDR1 is SGHRS and CDR2 YFSETQ. V dropped 0 bases and J dropped 0; count of bases not matched to a gene: 14. The CDR3 loop spans 20 amino acids.

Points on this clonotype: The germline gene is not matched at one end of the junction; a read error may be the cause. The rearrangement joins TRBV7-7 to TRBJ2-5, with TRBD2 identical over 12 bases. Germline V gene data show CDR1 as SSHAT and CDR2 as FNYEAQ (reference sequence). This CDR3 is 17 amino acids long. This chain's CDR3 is CASSPGTSGLWRETQYF. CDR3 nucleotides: TGTGCTAGCAGCCCAGGGACTAGCGGGCTCTGGCGGGAGACCCAGTACTTC.

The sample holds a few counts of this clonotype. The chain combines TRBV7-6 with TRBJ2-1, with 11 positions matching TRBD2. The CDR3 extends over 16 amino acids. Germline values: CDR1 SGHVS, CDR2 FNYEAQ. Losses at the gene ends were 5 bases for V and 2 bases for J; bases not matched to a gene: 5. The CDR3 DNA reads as TGTGCCAGCAGCGACGGACTAGCGGGTCCCTACAATGAGCAGTTCTTC. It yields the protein CASSDGLAGPYNEQFF.

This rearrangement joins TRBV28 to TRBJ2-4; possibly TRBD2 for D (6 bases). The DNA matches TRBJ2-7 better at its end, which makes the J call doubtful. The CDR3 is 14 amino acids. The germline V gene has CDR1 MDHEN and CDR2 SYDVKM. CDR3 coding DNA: TGTGCCAGCAGTTTTGCGGGGAATTCCTACGAGCAGTACTTC. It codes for CASSFAGNSYEQYF.

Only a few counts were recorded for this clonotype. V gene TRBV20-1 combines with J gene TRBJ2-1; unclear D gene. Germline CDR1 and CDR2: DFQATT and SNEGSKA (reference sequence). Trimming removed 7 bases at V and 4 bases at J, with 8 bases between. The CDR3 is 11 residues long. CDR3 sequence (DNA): TGCAGTGAGACGGCGTACAATGAGCAGTTCTTC. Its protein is CSETAYNEQFF.

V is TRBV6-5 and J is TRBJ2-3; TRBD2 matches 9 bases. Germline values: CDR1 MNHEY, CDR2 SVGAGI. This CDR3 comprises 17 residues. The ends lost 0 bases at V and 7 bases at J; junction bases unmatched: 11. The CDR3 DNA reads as TGTGCCAGCAGTTACTCTGCGGCGGGGGGGTTCCTGAATACGCAGTATTTT. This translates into CASSYSAAGGFLNTQYF.